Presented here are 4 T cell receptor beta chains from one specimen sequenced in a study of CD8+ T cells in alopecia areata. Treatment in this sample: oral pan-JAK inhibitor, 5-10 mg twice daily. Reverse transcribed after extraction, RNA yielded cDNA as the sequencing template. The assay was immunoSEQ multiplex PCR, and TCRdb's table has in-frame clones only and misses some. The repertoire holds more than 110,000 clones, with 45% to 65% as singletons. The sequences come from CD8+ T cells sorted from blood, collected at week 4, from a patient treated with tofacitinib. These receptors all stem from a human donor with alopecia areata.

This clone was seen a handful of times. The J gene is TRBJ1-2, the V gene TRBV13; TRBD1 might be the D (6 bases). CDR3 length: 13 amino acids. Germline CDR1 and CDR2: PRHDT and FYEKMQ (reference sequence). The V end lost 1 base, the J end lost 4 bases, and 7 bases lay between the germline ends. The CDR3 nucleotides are TGTGCCAGCAGCTTAGCCAGGGGCTATGGCTACACCTTC. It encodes CASSLARGYGYTF.

In DNA, the CDR3 is TGCGCCAGCAGCTCAAACAGGGAACTGAACACTGAAGCTTTCTTT. Amino acid sequence: CASSSNRELNTEAFF. The chain joins TRBV5-1 to TRBJ1-1; maybe TRBD1 (6 bases). Germline lookup yields CDR1 SGHRS and CDR2 YFSETQ. There are 15 residues in the CDR3. V was cut by 3 bases and J by 0 bases, with 12 bases left in between.

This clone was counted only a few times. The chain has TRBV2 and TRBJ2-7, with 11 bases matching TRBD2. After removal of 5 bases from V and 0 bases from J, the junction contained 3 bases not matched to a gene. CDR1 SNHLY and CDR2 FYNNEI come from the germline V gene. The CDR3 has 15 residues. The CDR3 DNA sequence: TGTGCCAGCAGTAGACTAGCGGGGAGCTCCTACGAGCAGTACTTC. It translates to CASSRLAGSSYEQYF. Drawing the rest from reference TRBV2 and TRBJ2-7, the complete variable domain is EPEVTQTPSHQVTQMGQEVILRCVPISNHLYFYWYRQILGQKVEFLVSFYNNEISEKSEIFDDQFSVERPDGSNFTLKIRSTKLEDSAMYFCASSRLAGSSYEQYFGPGTRLTVT.

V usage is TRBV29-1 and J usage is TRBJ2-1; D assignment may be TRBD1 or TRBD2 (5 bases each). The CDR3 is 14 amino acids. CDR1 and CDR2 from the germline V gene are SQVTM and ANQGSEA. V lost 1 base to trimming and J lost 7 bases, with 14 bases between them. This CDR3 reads CSVEGDPTVNEQFF. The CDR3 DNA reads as TGCAGCGTTGAAGGGGACCCTACTGTGAATGAGCAGTTCTTC.